The 18 T cell receptor beta chains in this list originate from one sample, sequenced in a study of T cell repertoires in cytomegalovirus infection. MiXCR was run by TCRdb on the reads, yielding one entry per CDR3 protein. This table holds over 120,000 distinct CDR3 sequences, 32% found once. Their antigens remain unidentified. The starting material was CD8+ T cells from cultured PBMCs, obtained from culture after CMV antigen stimulation. These receptor sequences come from a human donor in good health (CMV status not recorded). Some clones in this sample may be carry-over from other donors' samples.

V and J are TRBV6-1 and TRBJ2-7, with D possibly being TRBD2 (5 bases). Germline loops: CDR1 MNHNS, CDR2 SASEGT. This CDR3 region has 15 residues. The ends were cut back, 2 bases at V and 6 bases at J, with 17 bases in the middle. CDR3 sequence reads: CASSESPGGLFEQYF. The CDR3 DNA sequence: TGTGCCAGCAGTGAATCCCCAGGAGGCCTTTTCGAGCAGTACTTC.

In this sample, this clonotype turned up a few times. The J gene is TRBJ2-3, the V gene TRBV4-2; 11 bases are a match to TRBD2. The CDR3 is 16 amino acids. CDR1 is LGHNA, CDR2 YNFKEQ, per germline. J gave up 2 bases and V 1 base, and 2 bases lay outside the gene matches. The CDR3 region is CASSQVAGGLTDTQYF. The DNA of the CDR3 is TGTGCCAGCAGCCAAGTAGCGGGGGGGCTCACAGATACGCAGTATTTT.

The chain has TRBV6-1 and TRBJ2-7; 7 bases fit TRBD1. The trim removed 10 bases at V and 4 bases at J, leaving 10 bases unmatched. Germline V gives CDR1 MNHNS, CDR2 SASEGT. The CDR3 is 13 residues long. The CDR3 here is CAIPGQNVYEQYF. As DNA, the CDR3 is TGTGCCATCCCGGGACAGAATGTATACGAGCAGTACTTC.

This chain connects TRBV12-3 or TRBV12-4 to TRBJ2-2; D is possibly TRBD1 or TRBD2 (6 bases each). Trimming removed 1 base at V and 3 bases at J, with 9 bases between. The length of the CDR3 is 15 residues. The chain's CDR3 is CASSLGGADTGELFF. The CDR3 DNA follows: TGTGCCAGCAGTTTAGGGGGGGCGGACACCGGGGAGCTGTTTTTT.

This rearrangement joins TRBV7-8 to TRBJ2-7, with TRBD1 matching 10 bases. Per germline, CDR1 SGHVS and CDR2 FQNEAQ. Trimming took 4 bases from V and 2 from J; bases not matched to a gene: 2. The CDR3 extends over 14 amino acids. The CDR3 spells CASSWDRGPYEQYF. For the CDR3, the DNA is TGTGCCAGCAGCTGGGACAGGGGTCCCTACGAGCAGTACTTC.

The chain combines TRBV19 with TRBJ1-5, with D hard to call. The CDR3 runs 15 residues. CDR1 and CDR2 from the germline V gene are LNHDA and SQIVND (reference sequence). The V and J ends lost 10 bases and 4 bases respectively, with 20 bases between them. The CDR3 region is CATRRLEGGNQPQHF. The CDR3 bases are TGTGCCACCCGAAGGTTAGAGGGTGGGAATCAGCCCCAGCATTTT.

The chain couples TRBV12-3 or TRBV12-4 to TRBJ2-2; D possibly corresponds to TRBD1 (5 bases). The CDR3 covers 14 residues. The V end was cut by 2 bases, the J end by 2 bases, with 6 bases between. CDR3 nucleotides: TGTGCCAGCAGTTTAAGGGGCAACACCGGGGAGCTGTTTTTT. Translating gives CASSLRGNTGELFF.

V usage is TRBV19 and J usage is TRBJ1-4, with D uncertain. The ends were cut back, 8 bases at V and 10 bases at J, with 14 bases in the middle. The germline CDR1 and CDR2 sequences are LNHDA and SQIVND (reference sequence). The CDR3 loop spans 12 amino acids. The DNA of the CDR3 is TGTGCCAGTGACCCCGGGTCTGGAAAACTGTTTTTT. This translates into CASDPGSGKLFF.

The chain carries TRBV19 and TRBJ1-1; D is uncertain. CDR1 is LNHDA and CDR2 is SQIVND in the germline V gene (reference sequence). This CDR3 region has 13 residues. V lost 10 bases, J lost 4 bases, and 16 bases lay in between. The CDR3 reads CATPRARATEAFF. DNA for the CDR3: TGTGCCACTCCCCGGGCGAGGGCCACTGAAGCTTTCTTT.

In this sample, this clonotype turned up a few times. The chain employs TRBV7-2 and TRBJ2-1; 13 nucleotides match TRBD2. The V gene end was trimmed by 0 bases and the J gene end by 9 bases; junction bases not matched to a gene: 11. Germline assignment: CDR1 SGHTA and CDR2 FQGNSA. The CDR3 spans 18 residues. The CDR3 region is CASSLALQLAGGQVEQFF. CDR3 sequence (DNA): TGTGCCAGCAGCTTAGCGCTACAACTAGCGGGGGGGCAGGTTGAGCAGTTCTTC.

This clonotype showed up just once. The chain is built from TRBV20-1 and TRBJ2-5, with 7 bases aligning to TRBD2. Germline-derived CDR1 and CDR2 are DFQATT and SNEGSKA (reference sequence). J lost 0 bases, V lost 0 bases, and 4 bases had no gene match. This CDR3 comprises 15 residues. CDR3 amino acids: CSARDWSGDQETQYF. Written as DNA, the CDR3 is TGCAGTGCTAGAGATTGGAGCGGGGACCAAGAGACCCAGTACTTC.

V and J are TRBV12-3 or TRBV12-4 and TRBJ1-2, with D possibly being TRBD1 (6 bases). Trimming left V 2 bases short and J 4 bases short, with 14 bases between. This CDR3 spans 15 amino acids. CDR3 residues: CASSLISGASYGYTF. CDR3 in DNA: TGTGCCAGCAGTTTAATCTCAGGGGCGTCCTATGGCTACACCTTC.

The chain uses TRBV20-1 and TRBJ1-6, with 8 nucleotides matching TRBD1. Germline assignment: CDR1 DFQATT and CDR2 SNEGSKA (reference sequence). V trimming: 0 bases; J trimming: 5 bases; junction bases outside the gene matches: 9. CDR3 size: 17 residues. The chain's CDR3 is CSAREIDRGRNNSPLHF. The CDR3 region has the DNA TGCAGTGCTAGAGAAATAGACAGGGGACGGAATAATTCACCCCTCCACTTT.

This clonotype has only a few counts. The V and J genes are TRBV7-9 and TRBJ2-5; no clear D. This CDR3 contains 13 residues. The germline gives CDR1 SEHNR, CDR2 FQNEAQ (reference sequence). Between the trimmed V and J ends, which lost 6 bases and 0 bases, there was a span of 8 bases. The CDR3 protein is CASRDGNQETQYF. Written as DNA, the CDR3 is TGTGCCAGCAGGGATGGGAACCAAGAGACCCAGTACTTC. The full variable domain, its missing parts supplied by reference TRBV7-9 and TRBJ2-5, is DTGVSQNPRHKITKRGQNVTFRCDPISEHNRLYWYRQTLGQGPEFLTYFQNEAQLEKSRLLSDRFSAERPKGSFSTLEIQRTEQGDSAMYLCASRDGNQETQYFGPGTRLLVL.

The V gene is TRBV15, the J gene TRBJ2-7; D possibly corresponds to TRBD2 (5 bases). CDR1 is LNHNV, CDR2 YYDKDF, per germline (reference sequence). Trimming stripped 3 bases from V and 0 bases from J, with 18 bases between. The CDR3 spans 17 residues. The CDR3 sequence is CATSSDYGFGASYEQYF. CDR3 DNA sequence: TGTGCCACCAGCAGTGACTACGGGTTTGGAGCCTCCTACGAGCAGTACTTC.

This clonotype was recorded a few times. The chain carries TRBV7-9 and TRBJ1-2, with D maybe TRBD1 (5 bases). V gave up 0 bases and J gave up 3 bases, with 8 bases separating them. The CDR3 runs to 14 residues. CDR1 is SEHNR, CDR2 FQNEAQ, per germline (reference sequence). The CDR3 region is CASSLAQGDYGYTF. The CDR3 DNA follows: TGTGCCAGCAGCTTAGCGCAGGGAGACTATGGCTACACCTTC. Drawing the rest from reference TRBV7-9 and TRBJ1-2, the complete variable domain is DTGVSQNPRHKITKRGQNVTFRCDPISEHNRLYWYRQTLGQGPEFLTYFQNEAQLEKSRLLSDRFSAERPKGSFSTLEIQRTEQGDSAMYLCASSLAQGDYGYTFGSGTRLTVV.

J is TRBJ2-7 and V is TRBV12-5, with a weak D call TRBD1 (6 bases). The V gene lost 1 base and the J gene lost 0 bases, with 7 bases spanning the gap. The CDR3 is 14 residues long. The germline V gene has CDR1 LGHNT and CDR2 FRNRAP. CDR3 amino acids: CASGLGQVSYEQYF. The CDR3 coding sequence is TGTGCTAGTGGTTTGGGACAGGTCTCCTACGAGCAGTACTTC.

The chain couples TRBV20-1 to TRBJ1-5; tentative D call: TRBD1 (5 bases). Germline CDR1 reads DFQATT; CDR2 reads SNEGSKA (reference sequence). CDR3 length: 16 residues. V was shortened by 7 bases and J by 0 bases, with 19 bases between the two germline ends. DNA of the CDR3: TGCAGTGTTCGGGACGGGCCGACACATAGCAATCAGCCCCAGCATTTT. As protein: CSVRDGPTHSNQPQHF.